The 7 T cell receptor beta chains below all came from one sample that was sequenced in a study of blood T cell repertoires in COVID-19. TCRdb's table, derived via immunoSEQ multiplex PCR, lists solely in-frame clones and lacks some. This sample has roughly 300,000 clones, with approximately 90% found just once. Sequencing was carried out using peripheral blood. These receptors originate from a woman younger than 45 with COVID-19, enrolled during active disease.

V gene TRBV6-4 combines with J gene TRBJ2-1, with 11 bases aligning to TRBD2. Germline CDR1 MRHNA, CDR2 SNTAGT. Losses at the gene ends were 2 bases for V and 4 bases for J; bases not matched to a gene: 4. The CDR3 consists of 16 residues. The CDR3 nucleotides are TGTGCCAGCAGTGACCTAGCTAGCGGGAGGTACAATGAGCAGTTCTTC. This encodes CASSDLASGRYNEQFF.

The CDR3 protein is CASSPNRQGTYEQYF. In DNA, the CDR3 is TGTGCCAGTAGCCCGAACCGACAGGGGACCTACGAGCAGTACTTC. The chain has TRBV19 and TRBJ2-7; 8 bases line up with TRBD1. Trimming removed 6 bases from V and 2 bases from J; junction bases left unmatched: 9. Germline assignment: CDR1 LNHDA and CDR2 SQIVND (reference sequence). The CDR3 sequence is 15 residues long.

This rearrangement joins TRBV19 to TRBJ1-6, with 8 bases matching TRBD1. This CDR3 spans 14 amino acids. CDR1 and CDR2 (germline): LNHDA, SQIVND (reference sequence). V shed 4 bases and J 8 bases; nucleotides not matched to a gene: 4. CDR3 sequence: CASSTRGLDSPLHF. The CDR3 bases are TGTGCCAGTAGTACCAGGGGGCTGGATTCACCCCTCCACTTT.

The rearrangement joins TRBV3-1 (or the pseudogene TRBV3-2) to TRBJ1-2, with 7 bases lining up with TRBD1. J gave up 2 bases and V 4 bases, and 4 bases lay outside the gene matches. CDR1 is LGHDT, CDR2 YNNKEL, per germline (reference sequence). The CDR3 length is 14 residues. The CDR3 DNA follows: TGTGCCAGCAGCCGGGGACAGATAAACTATGGCTACACCTTC. Translation: CASSRGQINYGYTF.

This chain links TRBV10-3 with TRBJ2-3, with 10 nucleotides matching TRBD2. V lost 2 bases to trimming and J lost 2 bases; unmatched junction nucleotides: 4. This CDR3 spans 16 amino acids. Germline V gives CDR1 ENHRY, CDR2 SYGVKD. The CDR3 DNA follows: TGTGCCATCAGTGAGACAACTAGCGGGGTCACAGATACGCAGTATTTT. As protein: CAISETTSGVTDTQYF.

This sequence joins TRBV7-9 and TRBJ1-1, with TRBD1 identical over 9 bases. The junction had 8 bases not matched to a gene; V was cut back by 4 bases and J by 5 bases. This CDR3 has 15 amino acids. The germline gives CDR1 SEHNR, CDR2 FQNEAQ (reference sequence). CDR3 in DNA: TGTGCCAGCAGCTCAAAGGACAGGGGAGGTACTGAAGCTTTCTTT. Residues: CASSSKDRGGTEAFF. Filled out from reference TRBV7-9 and TRBJ1-1, the complete variable domain reads DTGVSQNPRHKITKRGQNVTFRCDPISEHNRLYWYRQTLGQGPEFLTYFQNEAQLEKSRLLSDRFSAERPKGSFSTLEIQRTEQGDSAMYLCASSSKDRGGTEAFFGQGTRLTVV.

This clone was picked up one time. J is TRBJ1-1 and V is TRBV10-1, with 8 nucleotides matching TRBD1. CDR1 and CDR2 (germline): WNHNN, SYGVQD (reference sequence). The CDR3 runs to 14 residues. The trim removed 7 bases at V and 5 bases at J, leaving 9 bases unmatched. This CDR3 reads CASTATGEGTEAFF. The CDR3 DNA is TGCGCCAGCACCGCGACAGGGGAGGGGACTGAAGCTTTCTTT.